The entry below describes one TCR beta chain. The CDR3 runs to 14 residues. V lost 7 bases and J lost 6, with 15 bases in between. The data were obtained in a study of T cells after yellow fever vaccination. TCRdb re-called the 5' RACE reads through MiXCR, storing one row per CDR3 protein. The repertoire consists of about 340,000 distinct CDR3 sequences, with about an eighth occurring once and the leading ten covering more than 3%. Here the sequenced sample was CD4+ T cells sorted from PBMCs, taken 15 days after the yellow fever booster vaccination. The TCR originated in a man aged 18 to 30 who received the YFV17D yellow fever vaccine. This chain connects TRBV12-3 or TRBV12-4 to TRBJ2-2; D remains unclear. The CDR3 DNA sequence: TGTGCCAGCAAGAAGGAAGGGTTGGCCGGGGAGCTGTTTTTT. Its translation: CASKKEGLAGELFF.